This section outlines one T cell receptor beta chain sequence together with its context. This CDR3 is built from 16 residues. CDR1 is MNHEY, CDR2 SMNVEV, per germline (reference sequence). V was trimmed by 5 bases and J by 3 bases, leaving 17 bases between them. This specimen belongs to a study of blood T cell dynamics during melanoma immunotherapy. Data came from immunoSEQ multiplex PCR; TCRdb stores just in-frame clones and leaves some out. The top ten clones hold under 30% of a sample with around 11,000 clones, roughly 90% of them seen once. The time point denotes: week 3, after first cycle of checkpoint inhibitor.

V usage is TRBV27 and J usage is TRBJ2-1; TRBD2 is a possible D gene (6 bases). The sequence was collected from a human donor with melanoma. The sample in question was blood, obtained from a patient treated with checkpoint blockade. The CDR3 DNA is TGTGCCAGCAGTCCCGACGGGGGAGGTGGCTACAATGAGCAGTTCTTC. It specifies CASSPDGGGGYNEQFF.